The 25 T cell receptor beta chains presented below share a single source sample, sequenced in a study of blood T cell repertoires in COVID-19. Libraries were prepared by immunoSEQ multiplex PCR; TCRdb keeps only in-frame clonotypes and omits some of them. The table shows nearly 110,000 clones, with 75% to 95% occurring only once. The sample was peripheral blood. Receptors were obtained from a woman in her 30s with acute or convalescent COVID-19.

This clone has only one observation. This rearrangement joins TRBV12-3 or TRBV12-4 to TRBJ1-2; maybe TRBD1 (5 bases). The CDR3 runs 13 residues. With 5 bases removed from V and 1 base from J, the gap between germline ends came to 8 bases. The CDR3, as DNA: TGTGCCAGCAGTATGGGGGGTAACTATGGCTACACCTTC. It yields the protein CASSMGGNYGYTF.

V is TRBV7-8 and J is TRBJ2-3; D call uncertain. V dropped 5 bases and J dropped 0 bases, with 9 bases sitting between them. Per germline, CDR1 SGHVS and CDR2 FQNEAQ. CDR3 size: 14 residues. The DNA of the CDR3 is TGTGCCAGCAGCCAACAGCATAGCACAGATACGCAGTATTTT. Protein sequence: CASSQQHSTDTQYF.

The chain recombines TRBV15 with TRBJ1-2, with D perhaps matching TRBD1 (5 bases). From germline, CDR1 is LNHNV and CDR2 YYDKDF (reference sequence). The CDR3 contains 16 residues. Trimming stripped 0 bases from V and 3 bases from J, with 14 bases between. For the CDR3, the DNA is TGTGCCACCAGCAGAGATCTTCAGGCAGGGTACTATGGCTACACCTTC. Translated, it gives CATSRDLQAGYYGYTF. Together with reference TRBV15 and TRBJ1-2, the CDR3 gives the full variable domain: DAMVIQNPRYQVTQFGKPVTLSCSQTLNHNVMYWYQQKSSQAPKLLFHYYDKDFNNEADTPDNFQSRRPNTSFCFLDIRSPGLGDTAMYLCATSRDLQAGYYGYTFGSGTRLTVV.

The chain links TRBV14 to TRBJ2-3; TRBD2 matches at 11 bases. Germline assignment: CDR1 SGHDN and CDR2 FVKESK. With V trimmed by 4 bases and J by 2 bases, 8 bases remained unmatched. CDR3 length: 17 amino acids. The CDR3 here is CASSRPVAGGLTDTQYF. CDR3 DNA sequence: TGTGCCAGCAGCCGACCAGTAGCGGGGGGGCTCACAGATACGCAGTATTTT.

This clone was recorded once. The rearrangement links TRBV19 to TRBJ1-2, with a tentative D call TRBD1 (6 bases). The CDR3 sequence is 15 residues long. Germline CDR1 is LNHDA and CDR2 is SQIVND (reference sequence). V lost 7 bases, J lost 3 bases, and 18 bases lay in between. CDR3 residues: CASNEARDKDYGYTF. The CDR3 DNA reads TGTGCCAGTAACGAGGCCCGGGACAAAGACTATGGCTACACCTTC. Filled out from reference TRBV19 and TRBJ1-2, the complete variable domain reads DGGITQSPKYLFRKEGQNVTLSCEQNLNHDAMYWYRQDPGQGLRLIYYSQIVNDFQKGDIAEGYSVSREKKESFPLTVTSAQKNPTAFYLCASNEARDKDYGYTFGSGTRLTVV.

CDR3 protein: CASSPGGPSNYGYTF. The CDR3 DNA reads as TGTGCCAGCTCACCCGGGGGGCCCTCGAACTATGGCTACACCTTC. The chain is built from TRBV18 and TRBJ1-2, with D maybe TRBD1 (6 bases). The V gene's germline CDR1 is KGHSH and CDR2 LQKENI. With 3 bases removed from V and 2 bases from J, the gap between germline ends came to 13 bases. The CDR3 has 15 amino acids. Full variable domain (remainder filled in from reference TRBV18 and TRBJ1-2): NAGVMQNPRHLVRRRGQEARLRCSPMKGHSHVYWYRQLPEEGLKFMVYLQKENIIDESGMPKERFSAEFPKEGPSILRIQQVVRGDSAAYFCASSPGGPSNYGYTFGSGTRLTVV.

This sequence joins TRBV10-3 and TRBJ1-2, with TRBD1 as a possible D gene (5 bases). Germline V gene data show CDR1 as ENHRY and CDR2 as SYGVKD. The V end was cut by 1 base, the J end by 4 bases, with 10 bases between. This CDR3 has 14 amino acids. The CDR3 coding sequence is TGTGCCATCAGTGAGTGGGGCACCGGCTATGGCTACACCTTC. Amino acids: CAISEWGTGYGYTF.

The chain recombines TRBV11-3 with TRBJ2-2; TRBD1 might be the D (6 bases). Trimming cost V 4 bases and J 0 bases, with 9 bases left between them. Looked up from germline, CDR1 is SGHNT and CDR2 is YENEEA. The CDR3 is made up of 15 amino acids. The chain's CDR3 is CASSSKGANTGELFF. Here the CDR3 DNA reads TGTGCCAGCAGCTCGAAGGGGGCGAACACCGGGGAGCTGTTTTTT.

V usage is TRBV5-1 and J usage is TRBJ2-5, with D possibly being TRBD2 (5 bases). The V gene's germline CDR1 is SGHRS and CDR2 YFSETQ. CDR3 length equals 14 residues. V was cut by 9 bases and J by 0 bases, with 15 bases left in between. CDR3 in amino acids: CATSADLYQETQYF. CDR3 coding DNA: TGCGCCACCTCTGCGGACTTGTACCAAGAGACCCAGTACTTC.

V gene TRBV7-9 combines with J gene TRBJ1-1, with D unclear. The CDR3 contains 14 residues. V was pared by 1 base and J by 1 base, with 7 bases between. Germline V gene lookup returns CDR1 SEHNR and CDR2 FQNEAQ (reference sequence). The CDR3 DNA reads TGTGCCAGCAGCTTAGACACCAAGAACACTGAAGCTTTCTTT. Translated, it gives CASSLDTKNTEAFF.

The CDR3 region has the DNA TGTGCCAGTAGCGCCAATACAGGGATTAATCAGCCCCAGCATTTT. Amino acid sequence: CASSANTGINQPQHF. The genes are TRBV19 and TRBJ1-5; perhaps TRBD1 as D (6 bases). Trimming shortened V by 6 bases and J by 4 bases, and 16 bases separated the two germline ends. CDR1 is LNHDA, CDR2 SQIVND, per germline (reference sequence). This CDR3 has 15 residues.

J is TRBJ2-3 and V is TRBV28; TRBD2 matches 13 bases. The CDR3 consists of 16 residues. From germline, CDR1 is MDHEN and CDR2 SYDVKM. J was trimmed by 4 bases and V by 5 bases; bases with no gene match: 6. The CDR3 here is CASSPWTSGSSDTQYF. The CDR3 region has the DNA TGTGCCAGCAGTCCCTGGACTAGCGGGAGTTCAGATACGCAGTATTTT.

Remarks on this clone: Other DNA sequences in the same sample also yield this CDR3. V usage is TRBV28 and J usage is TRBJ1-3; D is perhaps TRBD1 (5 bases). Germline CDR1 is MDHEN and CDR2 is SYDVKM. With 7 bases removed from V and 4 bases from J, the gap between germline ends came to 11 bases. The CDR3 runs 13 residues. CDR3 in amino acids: CASIRGSGNTIYF. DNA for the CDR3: TGTGCCAGCATTCGGGGGTCCGGAAACACCATATATTTT. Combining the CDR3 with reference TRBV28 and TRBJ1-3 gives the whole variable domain DVKVTQSSRYLVKRTGEKVFLECVQDMDHENMFWYRQDPGLGLRLIYFSYDVKMKEKGDIPEGYSVSREKKERFSLILESASTNQTSMYLCASIRGSGNTIYFGEGSWLTVV.

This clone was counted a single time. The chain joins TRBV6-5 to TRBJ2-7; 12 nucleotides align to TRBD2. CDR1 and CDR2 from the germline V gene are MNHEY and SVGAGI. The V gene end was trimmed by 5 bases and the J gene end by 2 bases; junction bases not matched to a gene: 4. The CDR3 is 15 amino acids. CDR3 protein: CASSLTSGGTYEQYF. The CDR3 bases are TGTGCCAGCAGTCTCACTAGCGGGGGGACCTACGAGCAGTACTTC.

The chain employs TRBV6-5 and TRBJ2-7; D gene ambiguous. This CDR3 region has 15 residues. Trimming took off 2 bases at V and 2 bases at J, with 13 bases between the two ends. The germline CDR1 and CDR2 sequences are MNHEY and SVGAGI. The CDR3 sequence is CASSYIGGSAYEQYF. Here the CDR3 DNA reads TGTGCCAGCAGTTACATCGGCGGATCCGCCTACGAGCAGTACTTC.

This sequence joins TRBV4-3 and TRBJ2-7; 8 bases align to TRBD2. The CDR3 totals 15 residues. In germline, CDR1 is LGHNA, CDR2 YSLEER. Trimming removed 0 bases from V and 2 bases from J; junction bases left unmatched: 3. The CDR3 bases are TGCGCCAGCAGCCAAGATGCGGGAGGTACCTACGAGCAGTACTTC. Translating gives CASSQDAGGTYEQYF.

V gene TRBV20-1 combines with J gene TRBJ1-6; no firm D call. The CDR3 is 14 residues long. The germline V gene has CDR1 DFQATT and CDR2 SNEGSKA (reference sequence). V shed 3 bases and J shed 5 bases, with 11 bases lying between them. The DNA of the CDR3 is TGCAGTGCTAGTGGCCACTTTGATAATTCACCCCTCCACTTT. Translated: CSASGHFDNSPLHF.

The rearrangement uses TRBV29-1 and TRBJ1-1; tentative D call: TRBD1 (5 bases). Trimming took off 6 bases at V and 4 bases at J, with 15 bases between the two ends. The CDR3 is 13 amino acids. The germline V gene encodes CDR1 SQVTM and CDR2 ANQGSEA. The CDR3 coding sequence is TGCAGCGTGGCGAGCGGGGCGGGCACTGAAGCTTTCTTT. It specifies CSVASGAGTEAFF.

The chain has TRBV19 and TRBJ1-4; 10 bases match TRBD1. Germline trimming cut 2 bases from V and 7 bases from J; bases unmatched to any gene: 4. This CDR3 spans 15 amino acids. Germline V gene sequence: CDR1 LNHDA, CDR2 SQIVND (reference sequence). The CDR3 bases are TGTGCCAGTAGTATACGACAGGGGGCAAGTGAAAAACTGTTTTTT. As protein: CASSIRQGASEKLFF.

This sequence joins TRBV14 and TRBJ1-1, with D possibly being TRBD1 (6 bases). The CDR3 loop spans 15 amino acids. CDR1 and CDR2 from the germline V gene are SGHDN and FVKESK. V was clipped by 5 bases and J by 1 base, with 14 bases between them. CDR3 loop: CASSSPGARNTEAFF. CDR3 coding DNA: TGTGCCAGCAGCTCCCCAGGGGCCAGGAACACTGAAGCTTTCTTT.

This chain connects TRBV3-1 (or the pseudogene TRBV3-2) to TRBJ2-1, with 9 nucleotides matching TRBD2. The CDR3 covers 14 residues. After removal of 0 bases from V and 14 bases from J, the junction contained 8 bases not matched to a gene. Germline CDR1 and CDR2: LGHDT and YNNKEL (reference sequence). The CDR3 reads CASSQDLSGGTKFF. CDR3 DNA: TGTGCCAGCAGCCAAGATCTGAGCGGGGGGACGAAGTTCTTC.

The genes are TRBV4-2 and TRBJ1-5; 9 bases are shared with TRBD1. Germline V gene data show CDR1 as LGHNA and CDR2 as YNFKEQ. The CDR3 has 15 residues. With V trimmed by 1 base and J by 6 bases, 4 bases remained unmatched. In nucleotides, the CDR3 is TGTGCCAGCAGCCAAGCTAAGACAGGGGGTCAGCCCCAGCATTTT. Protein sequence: CASSQAKTGGQPQHF.

CDR3 DNA: TGTGCCAGCAGCCAAGATCTGACAGTATATGGCTACACCTTC. Encoded protein: CASSQDLTVYGYTF. The rearrangement joins TRBV3-1 (or the pseudogene TRBV3-2) to TRBJ1-2; the D gene is possibly TRBD1 (5 bases). The germline CDR1 and CDR2 sequences are LGHDT and YNNKEL (reference sequence). Trimming cost V 0 bases and J 5 bases, with 10 bases left between them. There are 14 residues in the CDR3.

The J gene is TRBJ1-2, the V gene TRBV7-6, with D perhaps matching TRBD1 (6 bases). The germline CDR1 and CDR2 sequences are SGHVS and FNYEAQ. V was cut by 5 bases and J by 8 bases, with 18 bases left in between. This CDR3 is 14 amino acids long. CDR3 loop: CASSLRDTGEGYTF. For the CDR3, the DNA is TGTGCCAGCAGCCTAAGGGACACTGGGGAAGGCTACACCTTC.

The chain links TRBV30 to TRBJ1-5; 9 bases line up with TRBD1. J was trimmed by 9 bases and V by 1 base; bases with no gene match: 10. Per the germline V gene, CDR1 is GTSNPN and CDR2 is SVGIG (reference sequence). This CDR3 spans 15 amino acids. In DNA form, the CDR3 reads TGTGCCTGGAGTGGAGAACAGGGGGCACGCGCGCCCCAGCATTTT. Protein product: CAWSGEQGARAPQHF.